This T cell receptor beta chain was sequenced for a study of CD8 T cells in Susac syndrome. Trimming left V 4 bases short and J 7 bases short, with 12 bases between. CDR3 length: 13 residues. The germline V gene encodes CDR1 LGHDT and CDR2 YNNKEL (reference sequence). In the case of this clonotype: Its matching antigen is unknown.

Points from the study as a whole: The authors acknowledged that the study's TCR sequencing and HLA analysis involved relatively few individuals.

Sequencing targeted TCR beta in T cells from blood (CD8+ and CD4+). cDNA came from around 0.54 to 1 ug RNA primed by random hexamers. Amplification of the TCR beta CDR3 was carried out by immunoSEQ multiplex PCR, which spanned a total of 54 Vbeta and 13 Jbeta segments. TCRdb used MiXCR to reprocess the immunoSEQ multiplex PCR reads, holding one entry per CDR3 protein. The repertoire has about 140,000 distinct CDR3 sequences, approximately 95% of them found once; the top ten carry approximately 0.12%. Sample: CD4+ T cells from PBMCs. The sequence was collected from a human donor with multiple sclerosis. The chain is built from TRBV3-1 and TRBJ2-3; D gene ambiguous. This chain's CDR3 is CASSLPLRNTQYF. The CDR3 nucleotides read TGTGCCAGCAGCCTACCCCTAAGGAATACGCAGTATTTT.